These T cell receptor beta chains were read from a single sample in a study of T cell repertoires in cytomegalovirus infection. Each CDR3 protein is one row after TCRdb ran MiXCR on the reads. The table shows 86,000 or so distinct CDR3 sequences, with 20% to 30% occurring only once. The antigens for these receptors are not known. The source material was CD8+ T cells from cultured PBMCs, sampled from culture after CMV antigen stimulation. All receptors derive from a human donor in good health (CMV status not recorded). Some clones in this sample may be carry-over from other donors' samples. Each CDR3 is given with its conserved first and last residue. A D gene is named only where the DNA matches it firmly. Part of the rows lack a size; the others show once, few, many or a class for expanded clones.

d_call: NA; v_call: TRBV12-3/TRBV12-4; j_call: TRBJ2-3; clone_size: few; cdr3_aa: CASSLDGGADTQYF; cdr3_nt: TGTGCCAGCAGTTTAGACGGCGGTGCAGATACGCAGTATTTT
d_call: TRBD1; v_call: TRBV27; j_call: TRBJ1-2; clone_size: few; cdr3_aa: CASSLQQGAYYGYTF; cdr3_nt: TGTGCCAGCAGTTTACAACAGGGGGCGTATTATGGCTACACCTTC
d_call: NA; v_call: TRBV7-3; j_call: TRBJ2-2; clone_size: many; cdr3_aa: CASSLGLNTGELFF; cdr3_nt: TGTGCCAGCAGCTTAGGATTGAACACCGGGGAGCTGTTTTTT
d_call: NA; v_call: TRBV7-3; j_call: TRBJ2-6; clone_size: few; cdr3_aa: CASSLLHTSGANVLTF; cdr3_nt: TGTGCCAGCAGCTTACTGCACACCTCTGGGGCCAACGTCCTGACTTTC
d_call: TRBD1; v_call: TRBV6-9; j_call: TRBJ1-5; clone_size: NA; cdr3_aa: CASRGQGLPMEPQHF; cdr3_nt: TGTGCCAGCAGGGGACAGGGGCTCCCGATGGAGCCCCAGCATTTT
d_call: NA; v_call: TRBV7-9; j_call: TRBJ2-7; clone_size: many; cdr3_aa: CASSLVEGGEQYF; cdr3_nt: TGTGCCAGCAGCTTAGTGGAGGGTGGTGAGCAGTACTTC
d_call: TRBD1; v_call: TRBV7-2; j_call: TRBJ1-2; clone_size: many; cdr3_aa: CASSWGQGNYGYTF; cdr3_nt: TGTGCCAGCAGCTGGGGACAGGGAAACTATGGCTACACCTTC
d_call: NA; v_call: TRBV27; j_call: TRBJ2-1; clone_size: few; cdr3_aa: CASSFEPHNEQFF; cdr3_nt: TGTGCCAGCAGTTTCGAACCCCACAATGAGCAGTTCTTC
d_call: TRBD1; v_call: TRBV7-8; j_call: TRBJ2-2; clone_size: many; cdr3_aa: CASSSPGTGITGELFF; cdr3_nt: TGTGCCAGCAGCTCGCCCGGGACAGGGATCACCGGGGAGCTGTTTTTT
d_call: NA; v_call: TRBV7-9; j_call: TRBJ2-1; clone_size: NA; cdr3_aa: CASTLGGGARDEQFF; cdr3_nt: TGTGCCAGCACACTAGGGGGGGGGGCCAGAGATGAGCAGTTCTTC
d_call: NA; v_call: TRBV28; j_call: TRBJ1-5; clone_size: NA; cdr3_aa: CASSLLTVSNQPQHF; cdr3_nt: TGTGCCAGCAGTTTATTGACAGTTAGCAATCAGCCCCAGCATTTT
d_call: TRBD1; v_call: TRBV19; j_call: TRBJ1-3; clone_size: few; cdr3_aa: CASSIWETGAAGNTIYF; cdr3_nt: TGTGCCAGTAGTATCTGGGAGACAGGGGCGGCTGGAAACACCATATATTTT
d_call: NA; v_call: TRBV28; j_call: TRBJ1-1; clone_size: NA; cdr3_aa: CASSLASHTEAFF; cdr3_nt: TGTGCCAGCAGTTTAGCTAGCCACACTGAAGCTTTCTTT
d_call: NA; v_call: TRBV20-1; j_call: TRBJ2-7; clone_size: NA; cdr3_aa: CSARDGSGYYEQYF; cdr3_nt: TGCAGTGCTAGAGATGGTAGCGGATACTACGAGCAGTACTTC
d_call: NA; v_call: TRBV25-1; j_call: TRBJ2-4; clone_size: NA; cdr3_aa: CASSGGVGKNIQYF; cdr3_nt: TGTGCCAGCAGTGGAGGGGTAGGCAAAAACATTCAGTACTTC
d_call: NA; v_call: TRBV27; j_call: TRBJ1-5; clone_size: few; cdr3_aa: CASGGGGYSNQPQHF; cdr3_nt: TGTGCCAGCGGGGGAGGGGGGTATAGCAATCAGCCCCAGCATTTT
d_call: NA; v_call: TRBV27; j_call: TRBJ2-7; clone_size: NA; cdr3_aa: CASSLQGGLSEQYF; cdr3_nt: TGTGCCAGCAGTTTACAAGGGGGTCTCAGCGAGCAGTACTTC
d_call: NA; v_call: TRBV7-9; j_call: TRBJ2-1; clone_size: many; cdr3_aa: CASNSVSTYPANNEQFF; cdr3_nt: TGTGCCAGCAACTCGGTATCGACCTACCCAGCCAACAATGAGCAGTTCTTC
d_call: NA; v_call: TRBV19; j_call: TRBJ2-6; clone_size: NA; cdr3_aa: CASSISIRQQVPGANVLTF; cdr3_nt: TGTGCCAGTAGTATCAGCATCAGGCAGCAGGTTCCTGGGGCCAACGTCCTGACTTTC
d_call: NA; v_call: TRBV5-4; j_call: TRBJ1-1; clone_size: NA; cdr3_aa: CASFIEPNTEAFF; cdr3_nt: TGTGCCAGCTTCATCGAACCGAACACTGAAGCTTTCTTT
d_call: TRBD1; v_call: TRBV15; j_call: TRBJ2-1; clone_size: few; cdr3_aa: CATSGGLDRGLLNEQFF; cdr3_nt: TGTGCCACCAGCGGGGGCCTGGACAGGGGGCTACTCAATGAGCAGTTCTTC
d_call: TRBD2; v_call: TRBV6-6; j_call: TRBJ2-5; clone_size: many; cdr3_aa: CASSYSGFGGRADQETQYF; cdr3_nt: TGTGCCAGCAGTTACTCGGGGTTCGGCGGGAGGGCCGACCAAGAGACCCAGTACTTC
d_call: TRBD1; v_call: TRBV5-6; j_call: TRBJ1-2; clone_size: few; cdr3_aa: CASSLAGRGESGYTF; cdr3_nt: TGTGCCAGCAGCTTGGCAGGCAGGGGGGAGAGTGGCTACACCTTC
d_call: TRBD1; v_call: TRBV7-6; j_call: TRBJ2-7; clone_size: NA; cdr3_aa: CASSQGGIYEQYF; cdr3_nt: TGTGCCAGCAGCCAAGGGGGCATCTACGAGCAGTACTTC
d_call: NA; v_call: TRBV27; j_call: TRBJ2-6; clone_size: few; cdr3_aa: CASSKISGANVLTF; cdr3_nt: TGTGCCAGCAGCAAAATCTCTGGGGCCAACGTCCTGACTTTC
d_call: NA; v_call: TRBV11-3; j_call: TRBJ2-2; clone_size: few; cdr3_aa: CASSITGELFF; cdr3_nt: TGTGCCAGCTCCATTACCGGGGAGCTGTTTTTT
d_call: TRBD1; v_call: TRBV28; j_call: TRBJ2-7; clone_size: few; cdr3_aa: CASTVRQGGRYEQYF; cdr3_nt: TGTGCCAGCACCGTTCGACAGGGGGGACGATACGAGCAGTACTTC
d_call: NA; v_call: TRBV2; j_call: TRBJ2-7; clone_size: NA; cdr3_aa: CASSDPSLAGNSYEQYF; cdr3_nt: TGTGCCAGCAGTGACCCAAGTTTGGCGGGCAACTCCTACGAGCAGTACTTC
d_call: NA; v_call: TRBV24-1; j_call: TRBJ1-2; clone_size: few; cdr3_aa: CATSDRHRNYGYTF; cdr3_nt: TGTGCCACCAGTGATCGTCACAGAAACTATGGCTACACCTTC
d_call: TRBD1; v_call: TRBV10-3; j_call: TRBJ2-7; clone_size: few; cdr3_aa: CAISGGTDSYEQYF; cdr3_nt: TGTGCCATCAGTGGAGGGACAGACTCCTACGAGCAGTACTTC
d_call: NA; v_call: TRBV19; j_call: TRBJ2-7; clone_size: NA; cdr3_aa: CASSIAGADEQYF; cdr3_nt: TGTGCCAGTAGTATCGCAGGGGCCGACGAGCAGTACTTC
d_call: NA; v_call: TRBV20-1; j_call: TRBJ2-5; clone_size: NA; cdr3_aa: CSAREWAGDPRETQYF; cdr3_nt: TGCAGTGCTAGAGAATGGGCAGGGGACCCCCGAGAGACCCAGTACTTC
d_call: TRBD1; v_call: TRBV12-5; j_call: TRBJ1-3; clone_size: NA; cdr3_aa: CASGLVGQAISGNTIYF; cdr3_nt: TGTGCTAGTGGTTTGGTCGGACAGGCCATCTCTGGAAACACCATATATTTT
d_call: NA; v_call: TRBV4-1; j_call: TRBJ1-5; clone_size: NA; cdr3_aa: CASSREPGSNQPQHF; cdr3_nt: TGCGCCAGCAGCCGAGAGCCGGGAAGCAATCAGCCCCAGCATTTT
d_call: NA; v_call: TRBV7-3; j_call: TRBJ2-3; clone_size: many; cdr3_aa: CASSLEGRGRTDTQYF; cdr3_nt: TGTGCCAGCAGCTTAGAGGGGCGGGGGCGCACAGATACGCAGTATTTT
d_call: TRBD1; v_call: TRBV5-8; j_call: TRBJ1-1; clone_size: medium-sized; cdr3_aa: CASSLEPGQGIMNTEAFF; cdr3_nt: TGTGCCAGCAGCTTGGAACCCGGACAGGGGATAATGAACACTGAAGCTTTCTTT